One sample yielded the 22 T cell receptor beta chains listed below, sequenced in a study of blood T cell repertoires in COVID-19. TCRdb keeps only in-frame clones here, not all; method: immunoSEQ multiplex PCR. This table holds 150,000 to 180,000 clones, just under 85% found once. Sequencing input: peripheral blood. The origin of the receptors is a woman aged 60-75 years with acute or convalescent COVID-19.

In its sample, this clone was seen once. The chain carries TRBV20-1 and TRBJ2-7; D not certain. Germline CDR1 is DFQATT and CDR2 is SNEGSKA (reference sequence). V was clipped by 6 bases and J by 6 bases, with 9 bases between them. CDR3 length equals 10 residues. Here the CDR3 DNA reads TGCAGTGCCGCAGGATCCGAGCAGTACGTC. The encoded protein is CSAAGSEQYV.

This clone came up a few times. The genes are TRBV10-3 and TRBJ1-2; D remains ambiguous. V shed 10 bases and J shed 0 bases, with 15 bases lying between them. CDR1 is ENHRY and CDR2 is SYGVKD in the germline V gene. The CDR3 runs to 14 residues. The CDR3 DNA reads TGTGCCACAAGAACGGCAGCGGCTAACTATGGCTACACCTTC. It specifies CATRTAAANYGYTF.

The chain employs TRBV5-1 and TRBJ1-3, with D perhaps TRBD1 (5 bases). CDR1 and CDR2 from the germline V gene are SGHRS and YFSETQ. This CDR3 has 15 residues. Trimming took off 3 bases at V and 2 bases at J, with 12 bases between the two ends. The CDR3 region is CASSSGVNAGNTIYF. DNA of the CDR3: TGCGCCAGCAGCTCGGGGGTTAACGCTGGAAACACCATATATTTT.

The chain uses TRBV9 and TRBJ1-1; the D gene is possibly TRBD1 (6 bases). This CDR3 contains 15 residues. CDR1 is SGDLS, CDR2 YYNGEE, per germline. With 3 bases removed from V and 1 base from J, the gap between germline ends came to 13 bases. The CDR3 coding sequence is TGTGCCAGCAGCGCTACAGGGAAGGGGAACACTGAAGCTTTCTTT. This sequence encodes CASSATGKGNTEAFF.

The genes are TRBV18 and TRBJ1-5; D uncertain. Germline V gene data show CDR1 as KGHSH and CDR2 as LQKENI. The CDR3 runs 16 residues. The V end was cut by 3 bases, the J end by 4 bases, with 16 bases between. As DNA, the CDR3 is TGTGCCAGCTCACCTCCGAACGGGGTAGGGAATCAGCCCCAGCATTTT. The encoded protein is CASSPPNGVGNQPQHF.

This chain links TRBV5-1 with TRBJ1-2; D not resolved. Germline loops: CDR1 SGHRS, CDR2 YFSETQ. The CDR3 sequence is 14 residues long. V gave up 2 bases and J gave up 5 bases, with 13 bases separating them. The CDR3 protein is CASSFYSGEYGYTF. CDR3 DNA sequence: TGCGCCAGCAGCTTTTACAGCGGTGAATATGGCTACACCTTC. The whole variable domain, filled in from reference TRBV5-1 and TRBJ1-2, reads KAGVTQTPRYLIKTRGQQVTLSCSPISGHRSVSWYQQTPGQGLQFLFEYFSETQRNKGNFPGRFSGRQFSNSRSEMNVSTLELGDSALYLCASSFYSGEYGYTFGSGTRLTVV.

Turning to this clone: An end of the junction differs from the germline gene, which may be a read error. The CDR3 loop reads CASREDRGRTGELFF. DNA of the CDR3: TGTGCCAGCAGAGAAGACAGGGGACGGACCGGGGAGCTGTTTTTT. The chain recombines TRBV6-1 with TRBJ2-2; 8 positions match TRBD1. The CDR3 is made up of 15 amino acids. The germline CDR1 and CDR2 sequences are MNHNS and SASEGT.

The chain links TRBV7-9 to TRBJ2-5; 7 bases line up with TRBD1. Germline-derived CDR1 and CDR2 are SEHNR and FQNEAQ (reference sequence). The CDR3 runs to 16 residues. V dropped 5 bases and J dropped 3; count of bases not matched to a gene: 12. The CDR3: CASSLRQGPQEETQYF. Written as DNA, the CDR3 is TGTGCCAGCAGCCTCCGACAGGGACCCCAAGAAGAGACCCAGTACTTC.

The CDR3 DNA is TGTGCCAGCTGGGGACATAATAATTCACCCCTCCACTTT. Amino acid sequence: CASWGHNNSPLHF. This chain joins TRBV6-5 and TRBJ1-6; perhaps TRBD1 as D (6 bases). Trimming pared 8 bases from V and 5 bases from J, leaving 10 bases between. The CDR3 is made up of 13 amino acids. CDR1 is MNHEY, CDR2 SVGAGI, per germline.

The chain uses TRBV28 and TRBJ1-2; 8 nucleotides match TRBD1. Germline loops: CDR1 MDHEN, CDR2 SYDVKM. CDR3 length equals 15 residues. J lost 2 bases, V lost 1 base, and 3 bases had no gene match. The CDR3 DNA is TGTGCCAGCAGTTTATACCGACAGGGGAACTATGGCTACACCTTC. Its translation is CASSLYRQGNYGYTF.

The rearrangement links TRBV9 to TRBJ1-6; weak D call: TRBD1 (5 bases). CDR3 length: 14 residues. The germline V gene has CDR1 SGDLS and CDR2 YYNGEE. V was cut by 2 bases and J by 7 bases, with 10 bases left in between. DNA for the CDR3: TGTGCCAGCAGCGTCACAGGTCCCAATTCACCCCTCCACTTT. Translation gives CASSVTGPNSPLHF.

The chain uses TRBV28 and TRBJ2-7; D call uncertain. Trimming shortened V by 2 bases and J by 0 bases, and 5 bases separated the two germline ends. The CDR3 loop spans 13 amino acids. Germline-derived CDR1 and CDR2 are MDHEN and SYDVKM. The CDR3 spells CASSLDTSYEQYV. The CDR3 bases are TGTGCCAGCAGTTTAGACACCTCCTACGAGCAGTACGTC.

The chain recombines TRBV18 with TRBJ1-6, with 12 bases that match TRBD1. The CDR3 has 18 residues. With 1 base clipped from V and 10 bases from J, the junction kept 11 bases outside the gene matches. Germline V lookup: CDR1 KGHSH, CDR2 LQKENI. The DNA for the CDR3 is TGTGCCAGCTCACCACTACGGGCCGGGACAGGGGGCGGATCACCCCTCCACTTT. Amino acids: CASSPLRAGTGGGSPLHF.

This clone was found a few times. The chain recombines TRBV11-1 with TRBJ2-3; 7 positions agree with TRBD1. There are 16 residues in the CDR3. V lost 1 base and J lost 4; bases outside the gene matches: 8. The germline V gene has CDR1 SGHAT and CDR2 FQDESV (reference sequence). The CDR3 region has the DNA TGTGCCAGCAGCTTAGGGGGCCGACAGGGAGCAGATACGCAGTATTTT. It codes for CASSLGGRQGADTQYF.

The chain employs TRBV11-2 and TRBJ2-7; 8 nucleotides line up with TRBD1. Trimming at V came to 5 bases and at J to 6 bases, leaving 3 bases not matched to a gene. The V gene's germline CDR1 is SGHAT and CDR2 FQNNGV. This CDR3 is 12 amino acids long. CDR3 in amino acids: CASSRDRGEQYV. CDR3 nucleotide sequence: TGTGCCAGCAGCCGAGACAGGGGCGAGCAGTACGTC.

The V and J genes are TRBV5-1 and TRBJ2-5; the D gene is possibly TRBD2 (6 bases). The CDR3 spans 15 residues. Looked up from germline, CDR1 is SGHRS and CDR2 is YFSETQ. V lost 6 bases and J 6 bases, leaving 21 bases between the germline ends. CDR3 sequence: CASIQGPAGAKTQYF. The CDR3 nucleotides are TGCGCCAGCATCCAAGGACCAGCGGGTGCGAAGACCCAGTACTTC.

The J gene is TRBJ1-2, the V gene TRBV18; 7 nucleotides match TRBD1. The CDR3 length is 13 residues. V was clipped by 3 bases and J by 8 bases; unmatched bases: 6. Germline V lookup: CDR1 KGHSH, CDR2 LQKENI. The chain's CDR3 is CASSPVGGGGYTF. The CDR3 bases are TGTGCCAGCTCACCGGTAGGGGGCGGAGGCTACACCTTC.

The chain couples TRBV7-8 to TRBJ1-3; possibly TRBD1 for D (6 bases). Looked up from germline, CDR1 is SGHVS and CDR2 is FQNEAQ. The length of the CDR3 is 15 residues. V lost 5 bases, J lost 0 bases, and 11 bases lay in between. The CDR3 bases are TGTGCCAGCAGCCGACAGGACATCTCTGGAAACACCATATATTTT. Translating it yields CASSRQDISGNTIYF.

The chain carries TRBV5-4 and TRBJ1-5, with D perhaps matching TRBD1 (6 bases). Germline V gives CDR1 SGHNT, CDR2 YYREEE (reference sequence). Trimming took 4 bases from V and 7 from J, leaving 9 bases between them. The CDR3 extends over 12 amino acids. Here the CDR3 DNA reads TGTGCCAGCAGCGTGGACAGCCAGCCCCAGCATTTT. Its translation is CASSVDSQPQHF.

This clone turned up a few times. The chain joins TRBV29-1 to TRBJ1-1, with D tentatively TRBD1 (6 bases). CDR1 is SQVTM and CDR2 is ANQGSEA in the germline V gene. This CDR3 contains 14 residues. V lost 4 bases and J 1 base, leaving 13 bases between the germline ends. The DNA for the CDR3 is TGCAGCGTTGGAAGGACAGATAAGAACACTGAAGCTTTCTTT. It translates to CSVGRTDKNTEAFF.

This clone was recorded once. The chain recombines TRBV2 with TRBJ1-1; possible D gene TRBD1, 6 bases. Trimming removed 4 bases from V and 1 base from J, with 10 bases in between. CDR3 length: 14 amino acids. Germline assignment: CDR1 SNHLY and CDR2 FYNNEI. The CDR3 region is CASSVLTGNTEAFF. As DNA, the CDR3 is TGTGCCAGCAGTGTACTGACAGGGAACACTGAAGCTTTCTTT.

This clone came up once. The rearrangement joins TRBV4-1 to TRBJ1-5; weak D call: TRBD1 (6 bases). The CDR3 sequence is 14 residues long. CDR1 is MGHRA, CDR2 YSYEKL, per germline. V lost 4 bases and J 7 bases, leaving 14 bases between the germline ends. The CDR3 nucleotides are TGCGCCAGCAGCCTTCTCCAGGGGAACCAGCCCCAGCATTTT. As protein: CASSLLQGNQPQHF.